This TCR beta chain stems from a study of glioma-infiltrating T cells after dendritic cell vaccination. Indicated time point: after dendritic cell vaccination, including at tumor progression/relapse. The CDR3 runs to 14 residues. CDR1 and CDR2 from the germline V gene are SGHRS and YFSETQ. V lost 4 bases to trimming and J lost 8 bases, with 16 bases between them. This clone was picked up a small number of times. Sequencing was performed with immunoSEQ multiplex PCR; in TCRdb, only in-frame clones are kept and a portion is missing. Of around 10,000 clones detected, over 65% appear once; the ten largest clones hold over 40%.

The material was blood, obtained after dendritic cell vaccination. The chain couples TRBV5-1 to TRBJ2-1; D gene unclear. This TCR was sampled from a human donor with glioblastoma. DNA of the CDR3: TGCGCCAGCAGCGCGGCAGCCGTCTTGGATGAGCAGTTCTTC. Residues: CASSAAAVLDEQFF.